What follows is one T cell receptor beta chain and its context. This sample was taken from a study of shared clonotypes between healthy human individuals. Study overall: Plates per donor: three CD4 naive, three CD4 memory, two CD8 naive, one CD8 memory.

This table comes from immunoSEQ multiplex PCR, and its TCRdb copy is limited to in-frame clones, with some not included. Of roughly 2.5 million clones detected, more than 90% appear once; the ten largest clones hold more than 0.12%. Germline loops: CDR1 SGDLS, CDR2 YYNGEE. The ends lost 4 bases at V and 4 bases at J; junction bases unmatched: 7. The CDR3 consists of 15 residues. The clonotype was recovered from a man younger than 35 in good health. Sequencing was carried out using naive CD4+ T cells sorted from blood. Documented subset: CD45RA+ positively selected. V usage is TRBV9 and J usage is TRBJ2-1; 8 bases match TRBD2. The CDR3 DNA sequence: TGTGCCAGCAGCACCGGGGGGGCAGGTTACAATGAGCAGTTCTTC. This encodes CASSTGGAGYNEQFF. Together with reference TRBV9 and TRBJ2-1, the CDR3 gives the full variable domain: DSGVTQTPKHLITATGQRVTLRCSPRSGDLSVYWYQQSLDQGLQFLIQYYNGEERAKGNILERFSAQQFPDLHSELNLSSLELGDSALYFCASSTGGAGYNEQFFGPGTRLTVL.